At least ten counts were recorded for the clone carrying this T cell receptor (beta chain). What it binds is unknown. Researchers made TCR beta libraries by using iRepertoire HTBI primers and running Arm-PCR on CDR3 regions. TCRdb reanalysed the multiplex PCR reads using MiXCR and keeps one entry per CDR3 protein. The data hold 420,000 or so distinct CDR3 sequences, with around 22% observed a single time. Specified time point: persistent/refractory GD, antithyroid drugs over 5 years with positive TRAb. The TCR library was made from RNA extracted from PBMCs. The source of the patients was an endocrinology department in Xi'an, China. These data originate in a study of regulatory T cells in long-lasting Graves disease. Findings and limits, study-wide: The work looked only at peripheral blood and did not look at thyroid tissue. Shared public clonotypes totalled about 2,800 in persistent patients, compared with about 960 in new patients.

Trimming took 7 bases from V and 4 from J, leaving 20 bases between them. The CDR3 consists of 15 residues. Germline V lookup: CDR1 MNHEY, CDR2 SMNVEV (reference sequence). This chain links TRBV27 with TRBJ2-7, with D perhaps assigned TRBD1 or TRBD2 (7 bases each). The sequencing here drew on peripheral blood mononuclear cells (PBMCs), taken when the disease was refractory, from a patient treated with antithyroid drugs. The source is a female donor with Graves disease. The CDR3 nucleotides read TGTGCCAGCACCAGAGGGGGCGGGGGCCCTTACGAGCAGTACTTC. It is translated as CASTRGGGGPYEQYF.